This TCR beta chain was recorded in a study of spatial heterogeneity in lung cancer. About the study: Each unique TCR and UMI combination was seen more than ten times on average in raw reads.

This sample's time point: sample taken at primary tumor resection. The study sequenced unsorted whole RNA from tumor, nontumor lung or frozen PBMC. TCR cDNA molecules were tagged individually, and each one carried a unique molecular identifier. Via MiXCR, TCRdb re-called the 5' RACE reads, giving one row per CDR3 protein. Of 40,000 to 45,000 distinct CDR3 sequences detected, 6.5% to 7% appear once; the ten largest clones hold roughly 45%. This CDR3 contains 14 residues. The trim removed 0 bases at V and 3 bases at J, leaving 1 base unmatched. Germline CDR1 is LNHNV and CDR2 is YYDKDF (reference sequence).

Material: PBMCs, obtained at surgery. The rearrangement links TRBV15 to TRBJ1-2, with 7 bases fitting TRBD1. This sequence originates from a female donor with early-stage non-small cell lung cancer. CDR3 DNA: TGTGCCACCAGCAGAGACGGGACAGACTATGGCTACACCTTC. It translates to CATSRDGTDYGYTF.